This T cell receptor (beta chain) was obtained from a study of control samples from healthy donors and cancer patients. This table comes from immunoSEQ multiplex PCR, and its TCRdb copy is limited to in-frame clones, with some not included. The profile shows some 77,000 clones, roughly 89% of them singletons. This CDR3 has 12 amino acids. The germline V gene encodes CDR1 SEHNR and CDR2 FQNEAQ (reference sequence). V gave up 2 bases and J gave up 8 bases, with 7 bases separating them. Sequenced sample: blood. This clonotype was obtained from a woman in her sixties or seventies in good health. The chain employs TRBV7-9 and TRBJ2-1; D gene ambiguous. CDR3 loop: CASSLWSDEQFF. The CDR3, as DNA: TGTGCCAGCAGCTTATGGTCCGATGAGCAGTTCTTC.